These 28 T cell receptor beta chains originate from one sample sequenced in a study of PD-1 blockade in classical Hodgkin lymphoma. Repertoires were generated with immunoSEQ multiplex PCR, while TCRdb's copy carries only in-frame clones and drops some. The data hold around 22,000 clones, with roughly 77% observed a single time. Each patient experienced a relapse that followed autologous stem cell transplantation, and brentuximab vedotin exposure varied. The sample was peripheral blood mononuclear cells (PBMCs), taken before the second cycle of nivolumab. These receptors all come from a human donor with classical Hodgkin lymphoma.

The V call is TRBV5-1, the J call TRBJ2-6, with TRBD1 identical over 9 bases. With V trimmed by 3 bases and J by 2 bases, 6 bases remained unmatched. The length of the CDR3 is 17 residues. CDR1 is SGHRS and CDR2 is YFSETQ in the germline V gene. Here the CDR3 reads CASSSGTGSTGANVLTF. The CDR3 region has the DNA TGCGCCAGCAGCTCCGGGACAGGGAGTACTGGGGCCAACGTCCTGACTTTC.

In this sample, this clone turned up once. V and J are TRBV6-5 and TRBJ2-4, with 8 nucleotides matching TRBD2. CDR1 and CDR2 (germline): MNHEY, SVGAGI. CDR3 length: 14 amino acids. Trimming took 6 bases from V and 1 from J; bases not matched to a gene: 2. CDR3 bases: TGTGCCAGCAGGGGCGGGGGGGCCAAAAACATTCAGTACTTC. Translating it yields CASRGGGAKNIQYF.

The genes are TRBV6-6 and TRBJ2-3; weak D call: TRBD2 (6 bases). Germline lookup yields CDR1 MNHNY and CDR2 SVGAGI (reference sequence). The CDR3 sequence is 16 residues long. V was shortened by 0 bases and J by 0 bases, with 10 bases between the two germline ends. The chain's CDR3 is CASSYSLAVSTDTQYF. CDR3 nucleotide sequence: TGTGCCAGCAGTTACTCACTAGCCGTTAGCACAGATACGCAGTATTTT.

This clone was detected once. The chain carries TRBV28 and TRBJ1-6; perhaps TRBD1 as D (5 bases). The CDR3 covers 14 residues. The ends were cut back, 1 base at V and 6 bases at J, with 7 bases in the middle. CDR1 and CDR2 from the germline V gene are MDHEN and SYDVKM. For the CDR3, the DNA is TGTGCCAGCAGTTTATCAGGGATTAATTCACCCCTCCACTTT. It encodes CASSLSGINSPLHF.

The chain carries TRBV10-1 and TRBJ2-1, with 7 bases fitting TRBD2. Trimming cost V 3 bases and J 9 bases; bases outside gene matches: 8. The CDR3 spans 14 residues. CDR1 and CDR2 from the germline V gene are WNHNN and SYGVQD (reference sequence). The CDR3 DNA sequence: TGCGCCAGCAGTGAAGGGAGGGCCGTAGGTGAGCAGTTCTTC. This encodes CASSEGRAVGEQFF.

V gene TRBV19 combines with J gene TRBJ1-3, with D unresolved. Trimming stripped 3 bases from V and 0 bases from J, with 9 bases between. The CDR3 is made up of 15 amino acids. Per germline, CDR1 LNHDA and CDR2 SQIVND (reference sequence). The CDR3 DNA reads TGTGCCAGTAGTATCGACGGAACCTCTGGAAACACCATATATTTT. It translates to CASSIDGTSGNTIYF.

Here the CDR3 DNA reads TGTGCCAGCACCTGGACGAACAGGAGGAATCAGCCCCAGCATTTT. Translated: CASTWTNRRNQPQHF. The rearrangement uses TRBV6-1 and TRBJ1-5, with a possible D match to TRBD1 (5 bases). There are 15 residues in the CDR3. Trimming cost V 7 bases and J 4 bases, with 17 bases left between them. Germline CDR1 reads MNHNS; CDR2 reads SASEGT.

The chain employs TRBV21-1 and TRBJ1-4. TRBV21-1 has pseudogene status. CDR3 size: 17 residues. CDR3 region: CASSLELYKVHNEKLFF. CDR3 sequence (DNA): TGTGCCAGCAGTTTGGAGCTCTACAAGGTGCATAATGAAAAACTGTTTTTT.

The J gene is TRBJ1-1, the V gene TRBV29-1; the match to TRBD1 covers 8 bases. The CDR3 loop spans 12 amino acids. With 4 bases clipped from V and 3 bases from J, the junction kept 1 base outside the gene matches. CDR1 and CDR2 from the germline V gene are SQVTM and ANQGSEA. The CDR3 coding sequence is TGCAGCGTTGTACAGGGGGACACTGAAGCTTTCTTT. Amino acids: CSVVQGDTEAFF.

There are a few counts of this clone. The V and J genes are TRBV6-5 and TRBJ2-7; D is perhaps TRBD1 (5 bases). Germline-derived CDR1 and CDR2 are MNHEY and SVGAGI. The CDR3 sequence is 15 residues long. Trimming took off 0 bases at V and 2 bases at J, with 11 bases between the two ends. As DNA, the CDR3 is TGTGCCAGCAGTTACTCAAGGACAAGCCCCTACGAGCAGTACTTC. Translation: CASSYSRTSPYEQYF.

This chain uses TRBV6-6 with TRBJ2-2; TRBD1 is a possible D gene (6 bases). This CDR3 region has 13 residues. V lost 8 bases to trimming and J lost 5 bases, with 12 bases between them. Germline V gene lookup returns CDR1 MNHNY and CDR2 SVGAGI (reference sequence). The CDR3 DNA reads TGTGCCAGCTTACAGGGAAAAACCGGGGAGCTGTTTTTT. Encoded protein: CASLQGKTGELFF.

The genes are TRBV5-1 and TRBJ1-1; 7 nucleotides agree with TRBD1. This CDR3 has 16 residues. Germline V CDR1 and CDR2: SGHRS, YFSETQ. Trimming at V came to 4 bases and at J to 3 bases, leaving 12 bases not matched to a gene. The CDR3 nucleotides are TGCGCCAGCAGCACTCGACAGGGTCTAGCTTACACTGAAGCTTTCTTT. Protein: CASSTRQGLAYTEAFF.

This chain links TRBV6-1 with TRBJ1-2; maybe TRBD1 (6 bases). V dropped 4 bases and J dropped 4 bases, with 10 bases sitting between them. The CDR3 covers 13 residues. CDR1 MNHNS and CDR2 SASEGT come from the germline V gene. Here the CDR3 DNA reads TGTGCCAGCAGTGCTCGGGACACCTATGGCTACACCTTC. Translation gives CASSARDTYGYTF.

This chain connects TRBV19 to TRBJ2-1, with 7 bases that match TRBD1. There are 15 residues in the CDR3. J gave up 8 bases and V 2 bases, and 9 bases lay outside the gene matches. Germline-derived CDR1 and CDR2 are LNHDA and SQIVND (reference sequence). CDR3 nucleotides: TGTGCCAGTAGTATATTTTTAAGGGGGCGTGATGAGCAGTTCTTC. Amino acids: CASSIFLRGRDEQFF.

The V and J genes are TRBV9 and TRBJ1-2, with D unclear. The CDR3 covers 10 residues. CDR1 is SGDLS, CDR2 YYNGEE, per germline. The V end lost 3 bases, the J end lost 8 bases, and 5 bases lay between the germline ends. The CDR3 reads CASSGPGYTF. The CDR3, as DNA: TGTGCCAGCAGCGGGCCGGGCTACACCTTC.

This chain joins TRBV28 and TRBJ1-1; D is unclear. V lost 5 bases and J lost 4, with 14 bases in between. Germline values: CDR1 MDHEN, CDR2 SYDVKM. The CDR3 consists of 14 residues. In nucleotides, the CDR3 is TGTGCCAGCAGTCAATCAACATTCGGCACTGAAGCTTTCTTT. It encodes CASSQSTFGTEAFF.

The chain is built from TRBV6-5 and TRBJ2-1; possibly TRBD1 or TRBD2 for D (6 bases each). Looked up from germline, CDR1 is MNHEY and CDR2 is SVGAGI. This CDR3 comprises 14 residues. V was cut by 6 bases and J by 8 bases, with 17 bases left in between. The CDR3, as DNA: TGTGCCAGCAGCCACGAGGGGGGTTGTGATGAGCAGTTCTTC. Its translation is CASSHEGGCDEQFF.

The chain is built from TRBV4-1 and TRBJ2-7; 9 bases agree with TRBD2. CDR1 and CDR2 (germline): MGHRA, YSYEKL. The J segment lost 4 bases and the V segment lost 3 bases, leaving 7 bases of the junction unmatched. The length of the CDR3 is 15 residues. DNA for the CDR3: TGCGCCAGCAGCCATCCGGGGACTAGCCTATACGAGCAGTACTTC. Its translation is CASSHPGTSLYEQYF.

Note on this clone: The sample contains more than one DNA sequence encoding this CDR3. V and J are TRBV2 and TRBJ2-3; TRBD2 aligns across 8 bases. With 2 bases clipped from V and 3 bases from J, the junction kept 13 bases outside the gene matches. The CDR3 is 18 amino acids. Germline-derived CDR1 and CDR2 are SNHLY and FYNNEI. In nucleotides, the CDR3 is TGTGCCAGCAGTGAACTACGGGGGGGTCCCGGGGTAACAGATACGCAGTATTTT. Amino acid sequence: CASSELRGGPGVTDTQYF.

The V and J genes are TRBV28 and TRBJ1-2; D perhaps matches TRBD1 (5 bases). The CDR3 length is 13 residues. V shed 10 bases and J shed 4 bases, with 16 bases lying between them. Germline loops: CDR1 MDHEN, CDR2 SYDVKM. CDR3 in DNA: TGTGCCATTAGGGGCGCGAGTCCCTATGGCTACACCTTC. Its protein product is CAIRGASPYGYTF.

The rearrangement uses TRBV7-9 and TRBJ2-1, with D possibly being TRBD2 (6 bases). Germline CDR1 SEHNR, CDR2 FQNEAQ (reference sequence). This CDR3 is 13 amino acids long. Trimming stripped 5 bases from V and 4 bases from J, with 9 bases between. The CDR3 DNA reads as TGTGCCAGCAGCAGGACTACTTACAATGAGCAGTTCTTC. Protein: CASSRTTYNEQFF.

The CDR3 DNA reads TGTGCCAGCAGTTACAGTACTAGCGGAAAATACGAGCAGTACTTC. Protein sequence: CASSYSTSGKYEQYF. The V gene is TRBV6-6, the J gene TRBJ2-7, with 8 bases fitting TRBD2. CDR1 is MNHNY and CDR2 is SVGAGI in the germline V gene (reference sequence). The CDR3 loop spans 15 amino acids. V lost 2 bases to trimming and J lost 4 bases; unmatched junction nucleotides: 7.

The chain couples TRBV7-9 to TRBJ2-7; perhaps D is TRBD1 or TRBD2 (5 bases each). Trimming stripped 2 bases from V and 5 bases from J, with 16 bases between. This CDR3 has 15 amino acids. The germline V gene has CDR1 SEHNR and CDR2 FQNEAQ (reference sequence). Here the CDR3 DNA reads TGTGCCAGCAGCTTATCTGAGTCAGGGAGCAACGAGCAGTACTTC. It yields the protein CASSLSESGSNEQYF.

This chain uses TRBV6-5 with TRBJ2-7; D perhaps matches TRBD1 (7 bases). CDR1 MNHEY and CDR2 SVGAGI come from the germline V gene. The CDR3 is made up of 15 amino acids. Trimming removed 5 bases from V and 4 bases from J, with 18 bases in between. CDR3 sequence: CASSQTPGGRYEQYF. The CDR3 DNA is TGTGCCAGCAGTCAAACCCCAGGGGGGAGGTACGAGCAGTACTTC.

The chain recombines TRBV9 with TRBJ1-5; TRBD1 might be the D (6 bases). Germline CDR1 SGDLS, CDR2 YYNGEE. The CDR3 consists of 15 residues. The V end lost 3 bases, the J end lost 1 base, and 11 bases lay between the germline ends. The CDR3 nucleotides are TGTGCCAGCAGCGCCTCAGGGGCAAGCAATCAGCCCCAGCATTTT. It is translated as CASSASGASNQPQHF.

The chain couples TRBV2 to TRBJ1-2; no reliable D call. Trimming took off 0 bases at V and 3 bases at J, with 11 bases between the two ends. There are 15 residues in the CDR3. Germline CDR1 reads SNHLY; CDR2 reads FYNNEI. The CDR3 DNA is TGTGCCAGCAGTGAAGCGGTGGGATGGGACTATGGCTACACCTTC. Translation: CASSEAVGWDYGYTF.

The table lists this clone with a count of one. The chain combines TRBV6-5 with TRBJ1-1, with no clear D. Trimming removed 8 bases from V and 1 base from J, with 14 bases in between. The germline V gene has CDR1 MNHEY and CDR2 SVGAGI. The CDR3 covers 14 residues. The CDR3 region is CASWVGMENTEAFF. The CDR3 DNA is TGTGCCAGCTGGGTGGGAATGGAGAACACTGAAGCTTTCTTT.

The chain has TRBV28 and TRBJ1-4, with 9 bases lining up with TRBD1. CDR3 length: 15 residues. V lost 2 bases and J lost 6; bases outside the gene matches: 4. CDR1 is MDHEN, CDR2 SYDVKM, per germline. The chain's CDR3 is CASSLTGGFYEKLFF. CDR3 nucleotide sequence: TGTGCCAGCAGTTTAACAGGGGGCTTTTATGAAAAACTGTTTTTT.